Listed here are 27 T cell receptor beta chains from one sample, sequenced in a study of CD8+ T cells in alopecia areata. cDNA serving as the sequencing template came from extracted, reverse transcribed RNA. Generated by immunoSEQ multiplex PCR, the TCRdb table keeps only in-frame clones and is missing some. The data hold around 120,000 clones, with 30% to 40% observed a single time. The sequenced material came from CD4+ T cells sorted from blood. The source is a human donor with alopecia areata.

The genes are TRBV19 and TRBJ2-1, with 9 bases aligning to TRBD1. Looked up from germline, CDR1 is LNHDA and CDR2 is SQIVND (reference sequence). The trim removed 7 bases at V and 3 bases at J, leaving 7 bases unmatched. The CDR3 sequence is 15 residues long. The CDR3 loop reads CASKLQGAGYNEQFF. DNA of the CDR3: TGTGCCAGTAAACTACAGGGGGCCGGCTACAATGAGCAGTTCTTC. The variable domain in full, completed from reference TRBV19 and TRBJ2-1, reads DGGITQSPKYLFRKEGQNVTLSCEQNLNHDAMYWYRQDPGQGLRLIYYSQIVNDFQKGDIAEGYSVSREKKESFPLTVTSAQKNPTAFYLCASKLQGAGYNEQFFGPGTRLTVL.

V usage is TRBV30 and J usage is TRBJ2-5, with 12 positions matching TRBD2. J gave up 4 bases and V 3 bases, and 0 bases lay outside the gene matches. In germline, CDR1 is GTSNPN, CDR2 SVGIG (reference sequence). This CDR3 region has 13 residues. Here the CDR3 reads CAWRGLAGETQYF. The CDR3 DNA sequence: TGTGCCTGGAGGGGACTAGCGGGAGAGACCCAGTACTTC.

In this sample, this clone turned up a few times. CDR3: CASSGSGLDGTDTQYF. For the CDR3, the DNA is TGTGCCAGCAGTGGATCAGGGTTAGATGGCACAGATACGCAGTATTTT. This chain connects TRBV25-1 to TRBJ2-3, with a tentative D call TRBD1 (5 bases). Germline V CDR1 and CDR2: MGHDK, SYGVNS. V dropped 4 bases and J dropped 1 base, with 15 bases sitting between them. There are 16 residues in the CDR3.

V is TRBV2 and J is TRBJ2-2; D is uncertain. The V and J ends lost 3 bases and 7 bases respectively, with 12 bases between them. Germline V gene sequence: CDR1 SNHLY, CDR2 FYNNEI. The CDR3 has 14 amino acids. The CDR3 sequence is CASSDWRIGGELFF. DNA for the CDR3: TGTGCCAGCAGTGATTGGAGAATAGGCGGGGAGCTGTTTTTT.

The V call is TRBV28, the J call TRBJ2-3; D is perhaps TRBD1 or TRBD2 (5 bases each). The CDR3 is 13 residues long. V was pared by 6 bases and J by 2 bases, with 9 bases between. Germline CDR1 MDHEN, CDR2 SYDVKM. The CDR3 protein is CASSLGTTDTQYF. The DNA for the CDR3 is TGTGCCAGCAGCCTTGGGACCACAGATACGCAGTATTTT.

This clone was counted between two and nine times. CDR3 in DNA: TGTGCCACCTCCCGGGACAGGGGCTACGAGCAGTACTTC. It codes for CATSRDRGYEQYF. This chain uses TRBV11-2 with TRBJ2-7, with 10 bases lining up with TRBD1. Germline CDR1 is SGHAT and CDR2 is FQNNGV. This CDR3 is 13 amino acids long. V gave up 10 bases and J gave up 3 bases; unmatched junction bases: 6.

J is TRBJ2-6 and V is TRBV2, with 8 bases matching TRBD1. CDR3 length: 17 residues. Germline CDR1 SNHLY, CDR2 FYNNEI. With 4 bases clipped from V and 2 bases from J, the junction kept 7 bases outside the gene matches. CDR3 nucleotide sequence: TGTGCCAGCAGTGGCGGACAGGGTCGGACTGGGGCCAACGTCCTGACTTTC. It specifies CASSGGQGRTGANVLTF.

In its sample, this clone was seen once. The chain has TRBV27 and TRBJ2-3, with TRBD2 matching 9 bases. Trimming at V came to 4 bases and at J to 5 bases, leaving 10 bases not matched to a gene. CDR3 length equals 16 residues. CDR1 and CDR2 (germline): MNHEY, SMNVEV (reference sequence). DNA of the CDR3: TGTGCCAGCAGTTCCAGCGGGAGGCCTCCGGGAGATACGCAGTATTTT. It yields the protein CASSSSGRPPGDTQYF.

This clone has more than one count but fewer than ten. The chain uses TRBV7-8 and TRBJ2-3; TRBD2 aligns across 8 bases. In germline, CDR1 is SGHVS, CDR2 FQNEAQ. The CDR3 totals 16 residues. V was clipped by 1 base and J by 0 bases; unmatched bases: 3. The CDR3, as DNA: TGTGCCAGCAGCTTAGAGCGGGGGATTAGCACAGATACGCAGTATTTT. Protein product: CASSLERGISTDTQYF. Combining the CDR3 with reference TRBV7-8 and TRBJ2-3 gives the whole variable domain GAGVSQSPRYKVAKRGQDVALRCDPISGHVSLFWYQQALGQGPEFLTYFQNEAQLDKSGLPSDRFFAERPEGSVSTLKIQRTQQEDSAVYLCASSLERGISTDTQYFGPGTRLTVL.

The genes are TRBV14 and TRBJ1-2; D gene unclear. V was trimmed by 0 bases and J by 6 bases, leaving 14 bases between them. The germline V gene encodes CDR1 SGHDN and CDR2 FVKESK. The CDR3 is 15 amino acids. The DNA of the CDR3 is TGTGCCAGCAGCCAAGAATATAAGGGAAGAGATGGCTACACCTTC. Amino acids: CASSQEYKGRDGYTF.

The rearrangement uses TRBV30 and TRBJ2-4, with a possible D match to TRBD1 (6 bases). The V gene lost 2 bases and the J gene lost 7 bases, with 15 bases spanning the gap. The CDR3 runs 14 residues. Per the germline V gene, CDR1 is GTSNPN and CDR2 is SVGIG (reference sequence). CDR3 loop: CAWSTGTTMNIQYF. CDR3 bases: TGTGCCTGGAGTACCGGGACAACTATGAACATTCAGTACTTC.

The rearrangement uses TRBV29-1 and TRBJ1-1, with 7 bases lining up with TRBD1. CDR1 and CDR2 (germline): SQVTM, ANQGSEA. CDR3 size: 12 residues. Germline trimming cut 5 bases from V and 7 bases from J; bases unmatched to any gene: 7. This CDR3 is CSVSPGQVEAFF. CDR3 coding DNA: TGCAGCGTTTCCCCTGGACAGGTTGAAGCTTTCTTT.

The rearrangement links TRBV11-2 to TRBJ2-5; 7 nucleotides align to TRBD1. Germline CDR1 is SGHAT and CDR2 is FQNNGV. The CDR3 is 14 amino acids. With 1 base clipped from V and 4 bases from J, the junction kept 3 bases outside the gene matches. CDR3 in DNA: TGTGCCAGCAGCTTAGCGACAGGGTCAGAGACCCAGTACTTC. Its protein product is CASSLATGSETQYF. The full variable domain, in which reference TRBV11-2 and TRBJ2-5 provide the parts outside the CDR3, is EAGVAQSPRYKIIEKRQSVAFWCNPISGHATLYWYQQILGQGPKLLIQFQNNGVVDDSQLPKDRFSAERLKGVDSTLKIQPAKLEDSAVYLCASSLATGSETQYFGPGTRLLVL.

This chain joins TRBV5-1 and TRBJ2-3; D remains unclear. V was trimmed by 4 bases and J by 0 bases, leaving 15 bases between them. Per germline, CDR1 SGHRS and CDR2 YFSETQ. The CDR3 covers 16 residues. The CDR3 loop is CASSRRAADSTDTQYF. CDR3 coding DNA: TGCGCCAGCAGCCGCCGTGCGGCGGATAGCACAGATACGCAGTATTTT. Full variable domain (rest looked up from reference TRBV5-1 and TRBJ2-3): KAGVTQTPRYLIKTRGQQVTLSCSPISGHRSVSWYQQTPGQGLQFLFEYFSETQRNKGNFPGRFSGRQFSNSRSEMNVSTLELGDSALYLCASSRRAADSTDTQYFGPGTRLTVL.

V gene TRBV7-2 combines with J gene TRBJ2-3; no clear D. Trimming removed 0 bases at V and 6 bases at J, with 10 bases between. CDR3 size: 14 residues. The germline CDR1 and CDR2 sequences are SGHTA and FQGNSA. CDR3 in amino acids: CASSLAPGADTQYF. In DNA, the CDR3 is TGTGCCAGCAGCTTAGCGCCGGGCGCGGATACGCAGTATTTT.

This clone was counted only a few times. The chain recombines TRBV29-1 with TRBJ2-2, with D possibly TRBD2 on 6 matching bases. Germline V lookup: CDR1 SQVTM, CDR2 ANQGSEA. V was cut by 6 bases and J by 6 bases, with 14 bases left in between. The CDR3 spans 13 residues. The CDR3 protein is CSVAWDSSGELFF. For the CDR3, the DNA is TGCAGCGTAGCCTGGGACTCTTCCGGGGAGCTGTTTTTT.

In this sample, this clone turned up a few times. V is TRBV29-1 and J is TRBJ2-2, with D perhaps TRBD1 or TRBD2 (5 bases each). This CDR3 spans 15 amino acids. Per germline, CDR1 SQVTM and CDR2 ANQGSEA. V was cut by 6 bases and J by 0 bases, with 14 bases left in between. CDR3 bases: TGCAGCGTGGCCGCCGGGACCCCGAACACCGGGGAGCTGTTTTTT. This translates into CSVAAGTPNTGELFF.

The rearrangement uses TRBV30 and TRBJ2-4, with D perhaps matching TRBD2 (6 bases). In germline, CDR1 is GTSNPN, CDR2 SVGIG (reference sequence). The CDR3 spans 11 residues. V was pared by 2 bases and J by 13 bases, with 12 bases between. CDR3 residues: CAWSIGLWQYF. The CDR3 DNA reads TGTGCCTGGAGTATTGGACTATGGCAGTACTTC.

This clone occurred a few times. V is TRBV11-2 and J is TRBJ2-3, with D hard to call. Germline lookup yields CDR1 SGHAT and CDR2 FQNNGV. The CDR3 sequence is 13 residues long. The V gene lost 3 bases and the J gene lost 5 bases, with 9 bases spanning the gap. In nucleotides, the CDR3 is TGTGCCAGCAGCTTTAGATACCTAGATACGCAGTATTTT. Translation: CASSFRYLDTQYF.

This sequence joins TRBV28 and TRBJ1-2, with unresolved D. CDR1 MDHEN and CDR2 SYDVKM come from the germline V gene. The V and J ends lost 5 bases and 8 bases respectively, with 15 bases between them. CDR3 length: 13 residues. The CDR3 protein is CASSRPPNEGYTF. The CDR3 nucleotides read TGTGCCAGCAGTCGACCCCCCAACGAGGGCTACACCTTC.

This CDR3 is CASSGYRVEYGYTF. CDR3 nucleotides: TGTGCCAGCAGTGGGTACAGGGTAGAATATGGCTACACCTTC. The chain employs TRBV2 and TRBJ1-2, with D perhaps matching TRBD1 (6 bases). Germline loops: CDR1 SNHLY, CDR2 FYNNEI. V lost 4 bases and J 5 bases, leaving 14 bases between the germline ends. There are 14 residues in the CDR3.

In regard to this clone: Other DNA sequences in this specimen translate into the identical CDR3. This rearrangement joins TRBV20-1 to TRBJ2-5; D is unresolved. The CDR3 has 10 amino acids. Germline-derived CDR1 and CDR2 are DFQATT and SNEGSKA (reference sequence). Between the trimmed V and J ends, which lost 6 bases and 5 bases, there was a span of 7 bases. CDR3 in amino acids: CSARRETQYF. The CDR3 DNA sequence: TGCAGTGCCCGGCGGGAGACCCAGTACTTC.

The gene calls are TRBV4-1 and TRBJ2-5, with D maybe TRBD2 (6 bases). The CDR3 is 15 amino acids. Germline V gene sequence: CDR1 MGHRA, CDR2 YSYEKL. V was clipped by 4 bases and J by 5 bases, with 17 bases between them. The CDR3 spells CASSPGTPGPETQYF. For the CDR3, the DNA is TGCGCCAGCAGCCCTGGGACTCCTGGCCCGGAGACCCAGTACTTC.

The chain employs TRBV30 and TRBJ2-7; D perhaps matches TRBD1 (6 bases). Looked up from germline, CDR1 is GTSNPN and CDR2 is SVGIG (reference sequence). There are 12 residues in the CDR3. V was shortened by 2 bases and J by 6 bases, with 11 bases between the two germline ends. DNA of the CDR3: TGTGCCTGGAGTACACAGGGACCCGAGCAGTACTTC. Translation: CAWSTQGPEQYF. Full variable domain (missing parts from reference TRBV30 and TRBJ2-7): SQTIHQWPATLVQPVGSPLSLECTVEGTSNPNLYWYRQAAGRGLQLLFYSVGIGQISSEVPQNLSASRPQDRQFILSSKKLLLSDSGFYLCAWSTQGPEQYFGPGTRLTVT.

The chain has TRBV7-3 and TRBJ2-4; 8 bases agree with TRBD2. The length of the CDR3 is 15 residues. J lost 7 bases, V lost 4 bases, and 9 bases had no gene match. Per the germline V gene, CDR1 is SGHTA and CDR2 is FQGTGA. CDR3 residues: CASSSLGTRGNIQYF. The CDR3 DNA is TGTGCCAGCAGCTCCCTAGGGACTAGGGGGAACATTCAGTACTTC.

This rearrangement joins TRBV29-1 to TRBJ1-1, with TRBD1 matching 7 bases. This CDR3 comprises 13 residues. The V and J ends lost 7 bases and 0 bases, in that order; junction bases with no gene match: 5. The germline gives CDR1 SQVTM, CDR2 ANQGSEA. CDR3 amino acids: CSAGQDMNTEAFF. The CDR3 nucleotides are TGCAGCGCTGGACAGGACATGAACACTGAAGCTTTCTTT.

The chain is built from TRBV7-2 and TRBJ1-1; TRBD1 matches 11 bases. Trimming removed 5 bases from V and 3 bases from J; junction bases left unmatched: 8. The CDR3 is 16 residues long. CDR1 and CDR2 from the germline V gene are SGHTA and FQGNSA. The CDR3 here is CASSPQDRGPDTEAFF. The CDR3, as DNA: TGTGCCAGCAGCCCCCAGGACAGGGGGCCCGACACTGAAGCTTTCTTT.